A single sample gave rise to the 21 T cell receptor beta chains below, sequenced in a study of T cell responses to AZD1222 COVID-19 vaccine. Assay: immunoSEQ multiplex PCR; the TCRdb copy retains only in-frame clones and omits some. This table has 210,000 or so clones, roughly 94% appearing once. The sequenced sample was peripheral blood, obtained 28 days after the second dose of the MenACWY control vaccine. The receptors shown here come from an adult who received the MenACWY meningococcal vaccine as a control.

V gene TRBV7-3 combines with J gene TRBJ2-1; D not certain. Germline V gives CDR1 SGHTA, CDR2 FQGTGA. V lost 5 bases and J 5 bases, leaving 10 bases between the germline ends. The CDR3 extends over 13 amino acids. The CDR3 reads CASSNGRDNEQFF. For the CDR3, the DNA is TGTGCCAGCAGCAATGGACGAGACAATGAGCAGTTCTTC.

This chain uses TRBV28 with TRBJ2-7; 8 bases fit TRBD2. V dropped 6 bases and J dropped 0; count of bases not matched to a gene: 4. From germline, CDR1 is MDHEN and CDR2 SYDVKM. This CDR3 contains 14 residues. CDR3 sequence: CASSSGTSSYEQYF. The CDR3 DNA reads as TGTGCCAGCAGCTCCGGGACTAGCTCCTACGAGCAGTACTTC.

This chain uses TRBV6-4 with TRBJ2-3; no clear D gene. This CDR3 region has 15 residues. Germline loops: CDR1 MRHNA, CDR2 SNTAGT. With 3 bases removed from V and 2 bases from J, the gap between germline ends came to 12 bases. The CDR3, as DNA: TGTGCCAGCAGTGATCGTGGGTTCCCCACAGATACGCAGTATTTT. Its protein product is CASSDRGFPTDTQYF.

The chain uses TRBV10-3 and TRBJ1-1; D possibly corresponds to TRBD1 (5 bases). The V end lost 6 bases, the J end lost 5 bases, and 7 bases lay between the germline ends. The CDR3 totals 11 residues. Germline V gene data show CDR1 as ENHRY and CDR2 as SYGVKD. CDR3 protein: CAIRDSTEAFF. In nucleotides, the CDR3 is TGTGCCATCAGAGACAGTACTGAAGCTTTCTTT.

The chain employs TRBV7-3 and TRBJ2-2; D unresolved. The CDR3 runs to 13 residues. Per germline, CDR1 SGHTA and CDR2 FQGTGA. Trimming took 4 bases from V and 4 from J, leaving 7 bases between them. The CDR3 spells CASSSIITGELFF. The DNA for the CDR3 is TGTGCCAGCAGCTCAATAATCACCGGGGAGCTGTTTTTT.

This rearrangement joins TRBV10-2 to TRBJ2-5; tentatively, D is TRBD1 (6 bases). CDR3 size: 12 residues. The V and J ends lost 7 bases and 1 base respectively, with 7 bases between them. Germline V lookup: CDR1 WSHSY, CDR2 SAAADI. CDR3 in amino acids: CASMTGQETQYF. CDR3 DNA sequence: TGCGCCAGCATGACAGGCCAAGAGACCCAGTACTTC.

The chain has TRBV2 and TRBJ2-7, with 8 positions matching TRBD1. V shed 4 bases and J 5 bases; nucleotides not matched to a gene: 10. The CDR3 covers 15 residues. CDR1 is SNHLY and CDR2 is FYNNEI in the germline V gene. The CDR3 DNA reads TGTGCCAGCAGTGTTTCCGGGACAGGAAGAGACGAGCAGTACTTC. Residues: CASSVSGTGRDEQYF.

The chain carries TRBV9 and TRBJ2-1; D may match TRBD1 or TRBD2 (5 bases each). Trimming removed 3 bases from V and 7 bases from J, with 20 bases in between. Looked up from germline, CDR1 is SGDLS and CDR2 is YYNGEE. The CDR3 contains 16 residues. CDR3 bases: TGTGCCAGCAGCGCCTCGGTGTCGGGGTGGGGGAATGAGCAGTTCTTC. The encoded protein is CASSASVSGWGNEQFF.

The table lists this clone with a count of one. The CDR3 sequence: CASSNRQALTMGYTF. CDR3 DNA sequence: TGTGCCAGCAGCAATCGACAGGCTCTAACTATGGGCTACACCTTC. V and J are TRBV7-2 and TRBJ1-2; D might be TRBD1 (6 bases). Trimming took 5 bases from V and 8 from J, leaving 21 bases between them. CDR1 is SGHTA, CDR2 FQGNSA, per germline. The CDR3 is 15 amino acids. Based on the CDR3 plus reference TRBV7-2 and TRBJ1-2, the full variable domain is GAGVSQSPSNKVTEKGKDVELRCDPISGHTALYWYRQSLGQGLEFLIYFQGNSAPDKSGLPSDRFSAERTGGSVSTLTIQRTQQEDSAVYLCASSNRQALTMGYTFGSGTRLTVV.

This chain links TRBV7-7 with TRBJ2-7, with D unresolved. Germline V gene data show CDR1 as SSHAT and CDR2 as FNYEAQ (reference sequence). The CDR3 extends over 13 amino acids. The ends were cut back, 0 bases at V and 4 bases at J, with 7 bases in the middle. The CDR3 protein is CASSLALEYEQYF. In DNA form, the CDR3 reads TGTGCCAGCAGCTTAGCGCTCGAGTACGAGCAGTACTTC.

The rearrangement links TRBV7-9 to TRBJ2-7; TRBD2 agrees at 14 bases. The V and J ends lost 5 bases and 4 bases, in that order; junction bases with no gene match: 7. The CDR3 is 16 amino acids. Germline V CDR1 and CDR2: SEHNR, FQNEAQ (reference sequence). In nucleotides, the CDR3 is TGTGCCAGCAGCCCACTCGGGACTAGCGGGAGATACGAGCAGTACTTC. This translates into CASSPLGTSGRYEQYF.

V gene TRBV6-5 combines with J gene TRBJ1-3; TRBD1 matches at 7 bases. This CDR3 is 15 amino acids long. Looked up from germline, CDR1 is MNHEY and CDR2 is SVGAGI. The V gene end was trimmed by 5 bases and the J gene end by 7 bases; junction bases not matched to a gene: 11. The CDR3 coding sequence is TGTGCCAGCAGTCACGGAGACAGGGTTATTAACACCATATATTTT. Translated, it gives CASSHGDRVINTIYF.

The genes are TRBV19 and TRBJ1-1; D might be TRBD1 (6 bases). The CDR3 is 15 residues long. Trimming left V 5 bases short and J 0 bases short, with 13 bases between. Germline V gives CDR1 LNHDA, CDR2 SQIVND (reference sequence). The CDR3 coding sequence is TGTGCCAGTAGTCGCGCAGGGGCCATGAACACTGAAGCTTTCTTT. This translates into CASSRAGAMNTEAFF.

V is TRBV5-4 and J is TRBJ2-3; a possible D gene is TRBD2 (5 bases). Germline V gene data show CDR1 as SGHNT and CDR2 as YYREEE (reference sequence). The CDR3 has 14 residues. Trimming cost V 2 bases and J 0 bases, with 7 bases left between them. The CDR3 coding sequence is TGTGCCAGCAGCTTCCCGGGGAGCACAGATACGCAGTATTTT. Translation gives CASSFPGSTDTQYF.

This sequence joins TRBV9 and TRBJ2-2; 7 bases align to TRBD1. Germline V gene sequence: CDR1 SGDLS, CDR2 YYNGEE. V was clipped by 4 bases and J by 1 base; unmatched bases: 4. The CDR3 has 15 amino acids. For the CDR3, the DNA is TGTGCCAGCAGCCCCCGGACAGGGAACACCGGGGAGCTGTTTTTT. Translated: CASSPRTGNTGELFF. Combining the CDR3 with reference TRBV9 and TRBJ2-2 gives the whole variable domain DSGVTQTPKHLITATGQRVTLRCSPRSGDLSVYWYQQSLDQGLQFLIQYYNGEERAKGNILERFSAQQFPDLHSELNLSSLELGDSALYFCASSPRTGNTGELFFGEGSRLTVL.

V usage is TRBV9 and J usage is TRBJ2-3; D is ambiguous. The germline CDR1 and CDR2 sequences are SGDLS and YYNGEE. The CDR3 totals 14 residues. The V and J ends lost 4 bases and 2 bases respectively, with 11 bases between them. CDR3 loop: CASSPGSNTDTQYF. The CDR3 region has the DNA TGTGCCAGCAGCCCCGGTTCAAACACAGATACGCAGTATTTT.

The chain links TRBV28 to TRBJ2-1; weak D call: TRBD1 (6 bases). Looked up from germline, CDR1 is MDHEN and CDR2 is SYDVKM. Between the trimmed V and J ends, which lost 7 bases and 0 bases, there was a span of 10 bases. The CDR3 is 14 amino acids. The CDR3 loop is CASTGTPSYNEQFF. CDR3 in DNA: TGTGCCAGCACCGGGACACCCTCCTACAATGAGCAGTTCTTC.

The chain recombines TRBV27 with TRBJ1-1; 8 nucleotides match TRBD1. Germline V gene sequence: CDR1 MNHEY, CDR2 SMNVEV (reference sequence). V shed 6 bases, J shed 1 base, and the junction held 4 bases outside the gene matches. The CDR3 has 14 amino acids. The CDR3 nucleotides are TGTGCCAGCAGACCGGGACAGGAGAACACTGAAGCTTTCTTT. Translation gives CASRPGQENTEAFF.

The CDR3 bases are TGTGCCAGCAGGGGGGACAGTTTTAATCAGCCCCAGCATTTT. Amino acid sequence: CASRGDSFNQPQHF. The genes are TRBV6-5 and TRBJ1-5; 7 nucleotides line up with TRBD1. The J segment lost 4 bases and the V segment lost 6 bases, leaving 6 bases of the junction unmatched. CDR1 MNHEY and CDR2 SVGAGI come from the germline V gene. The CDR3 spans 14 residues.

The chain combines TRBV6-5 with TRBJ2-1; D is perhaps TRBD2 (6 bases). Germline lookup yields CDR1 MNHEY and CDR2 SVGAGI. This CDR3 region has 14 residues. V shed 6 bases and J shed 6 bases, with 15 bases lying between them. The CDR3 DNA sequence: TGTGCCAGCAGGATCCGGGAGTGGGGCAATGAGCAGTTCTTC. Protein product: CASRIREWGNEQFF.

The table lists this clone with a count of one. The chain combines TRBV7-8 with TRBJ1-2; possibly TRBD1 for D (5 bases). V lost 2 bases to trimming and J lost 8 bases, with 15 bases between them. Germline V gene lookup returns CDR1 SGHVS and CDR2 FQNEAQ. This CDR3 comprises 14 residues. The CDR3 here is CASSLPGGAHGYTF. Written as DNA, the CDR3 is TGTGCCAGCAGCTTACCGGGGGGAGCCCACGGCTACACCTTC. The complete variable domain, with remaining parts taken from reference TRBV7-8 and TRBJ1-2, reads GAGVSQSPRYKVAKRGQDVALRCDPISGHVSLFWYQQALGQGPEFLTYFQNEAQLDKSGLPSDRFFAERPEGSVSTLKIQRTQQEDSAVYLCASSLPGGAHGYTFGSGTRLTVV.